The subject of this entry is one T cell receptor beta chain. Its antigen is unknown. Method: immunoSEQ multiplex PCR; TCRdb's copy keeps in-frame clones and lacks some. The table shows more than 2 million clones, with 90% to 97% occurring only once. The source of the sample is a study of shared clonotypes between healthy human individuals. Whole-study results and caveats: The study found lower generation probabilities in non-shared clonotypes than in those shared by all four donors.

Germline values: CDR1 SGHVS, CDR2 FNYEAQ. The CDR3 covers 13 residues. V lost 1 base, J lost 7 bases, and 11 bases lay in between. The chain combines TRBV7-6 with TRBJ2-7; no clear D gene. The specimen sequenced was naive CD4+ T cells sorted from blood. Specified subset: CD45RA+ positively selected. This clonotype originated in a man in his late teens or twenties in good health. This CDR3 reads CASSLGSSREQYF. For the CDR3, the DNA is TGTGCCAGCAGCTTAGGTTCCAGTCGGGAGCAGTACTTC.